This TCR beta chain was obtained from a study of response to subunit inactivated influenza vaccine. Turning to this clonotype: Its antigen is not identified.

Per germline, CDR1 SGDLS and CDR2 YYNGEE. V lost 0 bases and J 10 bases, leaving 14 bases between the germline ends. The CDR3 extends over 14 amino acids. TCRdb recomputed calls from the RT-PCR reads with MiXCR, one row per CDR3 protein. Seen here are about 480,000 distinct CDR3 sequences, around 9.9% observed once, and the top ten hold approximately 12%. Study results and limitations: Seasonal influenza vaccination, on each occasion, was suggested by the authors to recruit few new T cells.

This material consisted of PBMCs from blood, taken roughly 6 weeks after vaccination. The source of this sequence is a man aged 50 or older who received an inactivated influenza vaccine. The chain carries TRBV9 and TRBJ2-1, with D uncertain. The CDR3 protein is CASSVVSTNFEQFF. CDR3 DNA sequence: TGTGCCAGCAGCGTAGTTTCAACTAATTTCGAGCAGTTCTTC. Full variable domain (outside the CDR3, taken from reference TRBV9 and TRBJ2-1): DSGVTQTPKHLITATGQRVTLRCSPRSGDLSVYWYQQSLDQGLQFLIQYYNGEERAKGNILERFSAQQFPDLHSELNLSSLELGDSALYFCASSVVSTNFEQFFGPGTRLTVL.